The 19 T cell receptor beta chains below all came from one sample that was sequenced in a study of response to subunit inactivated influenza vaccine listed by TCRdb under 2018. The library came from RT-PCR. The sequencer was an Illumina HiSeq 2500. In TCRdb, the public reads were trimmed at Q25 with fastp and aligned with MiXCR, with productive beta chains retained. Under each unique CDR3 protein, matching rows form one entry showing the most common genes and DNA. The sample includes about 830,000 distinct CDR3 sequences, with less than 20% observed a single time. Roughly 10% of the sample comes from the top ten. The sequencing here drew on PBMCs from blood, taken 4 to 6 days after vaccination. The receptors were gathered from a man aged 50 or older who received an inactivated influenza vaccine. Donor details come from another sample of the same person, matched by shared clones.

The chain uses TRBV10-3 and TRBJ2-3; D may be TRBD1 (5 bases). Germline CDR1 is ENHRY and CDR2 is SYGVKD. The CDR3 consists of 14 residues. Trimming removed 7 bases at V and 0 bases at J, with 11 bases between. This CDR3 reads CAIKRTPSTDTQYF. In DNA form, the CDR3 reads TGTGCCATCAAAAGGACACCTAGCACAGATACGCAGTATTTT.

The V and J genes are TRBV12-3 or TRBV12-4 and TRBJ1-6, with D hard to call. V was shortened by 3 bases and J by 0 bases, with 6 bases between the two germline ends. The CDR3 length is 15 residues. Here the CDR3 DNA reads TGTGCCAGCAGTTTCGTCGTCTCCTATAATTCACCCCTCCACTTT. The encoded protein is CASSFVVSYNSPLHF.

This clonotype was detected only a few times. V usage is TRBV20-1 and J usage is TRBJ2-7; weak D call: TRBD1 (6 bases). In germline, CDR1 is DFQATT, CDR2 SNEGSKA (reference sequence). V shed 6 bases and J shed 3 bases, with 12 bases lying between them. The CDR3 spans 12 residues. CDR3 bases: TGCAGTGCGGAGGACAGCTTCTACGAGCAGTACTTC. Translated, it gives CSAEDSFYEQYF.

This clonotype was counted between two and nine times. V is TRBV7-2 and J is TRBJ2-3; 11 bases line up with TRBD2. This CDR3 is 16 amino acids long. V shed 0 bases and J 2 bases; nucleotides not matched to a gene: 1. CDR1 and CDR2 (germline): SGHTA, FQGNSA. The CDR3 DNA reads as TGTGCCAGCAGCTTAGCACTAGCGGGGGACACAGATACGCAGTATTTT. It translates to CASSLALAGDTDTQYF. The full variable domain, rest sourced from reference TRBV7-2 and TRBJ2-3, is GAGVSQSPSNKVTEKGKDVELRCDPISGHTALYWYRQSLGQGLEFLIYFQGNSAPDKSGLPSDRFSAERTGGSVSTLTIQRTQQEDSAVYLCASSLALAGDTDTQYFGPGTRLTVL.

This clonotype was found a few times. V is TRBV20-1 and J is TRBJ2-3; 12 nucleotides line up with TRBD2. The V gene's germline CDR1 is DFQATT and CDR2 SNEGSKA (reference sequence). This CDR3 spans 16 amino acids. V shed 4 bases and J 2 bases; nucleotides not matched to a gene: 7. The CDR3 loop is CSAISPSGGDTDTQYF. The CDR3 DNA reads TGCAGTGCTATATCCCCTAGCGGGGGGGACACAGATACGCAGTATTTT.

The chain links TRBV12-3 or TRBV12-4 to TRBJ1-2; D not certain. The CDR3 length is 13 residues. The V end was cut by 3 bases, the J end by 4 bases, with 9 bases between. CDR3 region: CASSFGQSYGYTF. CDR3 nucleotides: TGTGCCAGCAGTTTCGGGCAGAGCTATGGCTACACCTTC.

This chain links TRBV7-2 with TRBJ2-7; 7 bases align to TRBD2. The CDR3 totals 14 residues. After removal of 5 bases from V and 0 bases from J, the junction contained 4 bases not matched to a gene. Germline V gives CDR1 SGHTA, CDR2 FQGNSA. CDR3 sequence: CASSDSGPSYEQYF. The CDR3 DNA reads TGTGCCAGCAGCGATAGCGGGCCCTCCTACGAGCAGTACTTC.

The V and J genes are TRBV29-1 and TRBJ2-7; D gene uncertain. This CDR3 has 12 residues. Per germline, CDR1 SQVTM and CDR2 ANQGSEA. The V end lost 1 base, the J end lost 0 bases, and 4 bases lay between the germline ends. The CDR3 DNA is TGCAGCGTTGAAGTCAGCTCCTACGAGCAGTACTTC. This sequence encodes CSVEVSSYEQYF.

This chain links TRBV11-2 with TRBJ2-1; TRBD2 is a possible D gene (6 bases). V was cut by 6 bases and J by 3 bases, with 12 bases left in between. This CDR3 region has 14 residues. The V gene's germline CDR1 is SGHAT and CDR2 FQNNGV. The CDR3 is CASSSRLGYNEQFF. The CDR3 DNA reads TGTGCCAGCAGTTCACGACTAGGCTACAATGAGCAGTTCTTC.

The J gene is TRBJ2-1, the V gene TRBV20-1; TRBD2 aligns across 11 bases. Germline V gene data show CDR1 as DFQATT and CDR2 as SNEGSKA (reference sequence). CDR3 length: 16 residues. With V trimmed by 0 bases and J by 7 bases, 8 bases remained unmatched. The DNA of the CDR3 is TGCAGTGCTAGAGAAGGTAGCGGGAGGGTTAGGAATGAGCAGTTCTTC. It encodes CSAREGSGRVRNEQFF.

This clonotype was detected only a few times. This CDR3 is CATSRGGGSNQPQHF. The CDR3 DNA reads TGTGCCACCAGCAGGGGGGGAGGTAGCAATCAGCCCCAGCATTTT. The chain uses TRBV15 and TRBJ1-5; D may be TRBD1 (5 bases). The CDR3 is made up of 15 amino acids. The V end lost 3 bases, the J end lost 0 bases, and 9 bases lay between the germline ends. CDR1 is LNHNV and CDR2 is YYDKDF in the germline V gene (reference sequence).

Only a few counts were recorded for this clonotype. The gene calls are TRBV20-1 and TRBJ1-5; a possible D gene is TRBD1 (6 bases). Trimming cost V 6 bases and J 4 bases, with 16 bases left between them. Per the germline V gene, CDR1 is DFQATT and CDR2 is SNEGSKA (reference sequence). This CDR3 region has 14 residues. For the CDR3, the DNA is TGCAGTGCCGCCGGGGACAAAGATAATCAGCCCCAGCATTTT. Its translation is CSAAGDKDNQPQHF.

This clonotype was picked up a small number of times. V is TRBV9 and J is TRBJ2-5, with D perhaps TRBD2 (5 bases). From germline, CDR1 is SGDLS and CDR2 YYNGEE. This CDR3 has 14 residues. Trimming pared 4 bases from V and 3 bases from J, leaving 13 bases between. The CDR3 here is CASSLSSMEETQYF. The CDR3 DNA reads TGTGCCAGCAGCCTCTCTAGCATGGAAGAGACCCAGTACTTC.

The CDR3 is CASSAPGNSPLHF. The DNA of the CDR3 is TGTGCCAGCAGCGCGCCGGGGAATTCACCCCTCCACTTT. The chain is built from TRBV25-1 and TRBJ1-6; D is unclear. V lost 6 bases and J lost 7, with 10 bases in between. CDR3 length equals 13 residues. Germline V gene data show CDR1 as MGHDK and CDR2 as SYGVNS.

This clonotype was seen only a few times. The chain has TRBV10-3 and TRBJ2-3; 10 bases agree with TRBD1. The V gene's germline CDR1 is ENHRY and CDR2 SYGVKD. The CDR3 is 15 residues long. Germline trimming cut 3 bases from V and 5 bases from J; bases unmatched to any gene: 5. Here the CDR3 DNA reads TGTGCCATCAGTGAAGACAGGGGGCCGGGAGATACGCAGTATTTT. This codes for CAISEDRGPGDTQYF.

The CDR3 DNA is TGCGCCAGCAGCCAAACCCCCGGGACGGTGAACTATGGCTACACCTTC. Its protein product is CASSQTPGTVNYGYTF. The V and J genes are TRBV4-3 and TRBJ1-2, with D possibly matching TRBD1 (5 bases). The CDR3 runs to 16 residues. With 2 bases removed from V and 2 bases from J, the gap between germline ends came to 15 bases. Germline V gene sequence: CDR1 LGHNA, CDR2 YSLEER.

This clonotype turned up a few times. The V call is TRBV5-1, the J call TRBJ2-7; D is perhaps TRBD1 (5 bases). The ends were cut back, 0 bases at V and 3 bases at J, with 13 bases in the middle. The germline V gene encodes CDR1 SGHRS and CDR2 YFSETQ. The CDR3 runs to 15 residues. The CDR3 DNA follows: TGCGCCAGCAGCTTGGAGAAGATTAGGGGCTACGAGCAGTACTTC. Translating gives CASSLEKIRGYEQYF. Filled out from reference TRBV5-1 and TRBJ2-7, the complete variable domain reads KAGVTQTPRYLIKTRGQQVTLSCSPISGHRSVSWYQQTPGQGLQFLFEYFSETQRNKGNFPGRFSGRQFSNSRSEMNVSTLELGDSALYLCASSLEKIRGYEQYFGPGTRLTVT.

Only a few counts were recorded for this clonotype. The rearrangement uses TRBV12-3 or TRBV12-4 and TRBJ2-6, with D maybe TRBD1 (6 bases). Trimming took off 6 bases at V and 4 bases at J, with 13 bases between the two ends. The CDR3 is 15 residues long. The DNA for the CDR3 is TGTGCCAGCAGACCCACAGGGACCGGGGCCAACGTCCTGACTTTC. It is translated as CASRPTGTGANVLTF.

The chain uses TRBV15 and TRBJ2-1; unclear D gene. The V end lost 0 bases, the J end lost 2 bases, and 17 bases lay between the germline ends. The germline V gene encodes CDR1 LNHNV and CDR2 YYDKDF (reference sequence). The CDR3 loop spans 18 amino acids. The CDR3, as DNA: TGTGCCACCAGCAGAGATCTCGTCGGTACCTCCGCCTACAATGAGCAGTTCTTC. This codes for CATSRDLVGTSAYNEQFF.